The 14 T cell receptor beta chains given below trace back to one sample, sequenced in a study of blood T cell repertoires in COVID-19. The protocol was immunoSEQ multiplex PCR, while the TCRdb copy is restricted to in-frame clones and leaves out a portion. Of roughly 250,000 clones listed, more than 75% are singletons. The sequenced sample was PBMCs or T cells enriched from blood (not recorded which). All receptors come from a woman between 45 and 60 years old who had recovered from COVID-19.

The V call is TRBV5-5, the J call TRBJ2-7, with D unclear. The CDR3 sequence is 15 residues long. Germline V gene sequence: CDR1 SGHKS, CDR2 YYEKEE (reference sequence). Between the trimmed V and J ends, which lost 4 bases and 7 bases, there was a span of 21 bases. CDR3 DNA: TGTGCCAGCAGCGAGCAAGCGAGAGACCTTATTGAGCAGTACTTC. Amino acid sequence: CASSEQARDLIEQYF.

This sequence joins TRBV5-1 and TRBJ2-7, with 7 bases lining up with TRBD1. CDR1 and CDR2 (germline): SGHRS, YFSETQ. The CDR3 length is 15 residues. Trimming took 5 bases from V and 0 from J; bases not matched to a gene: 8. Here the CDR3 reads CASRPRQGSSYEQYF. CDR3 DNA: TGCGCCAGCAGACCCAGACAGGGAAGCTCCTACGAGCAGTACTTC.

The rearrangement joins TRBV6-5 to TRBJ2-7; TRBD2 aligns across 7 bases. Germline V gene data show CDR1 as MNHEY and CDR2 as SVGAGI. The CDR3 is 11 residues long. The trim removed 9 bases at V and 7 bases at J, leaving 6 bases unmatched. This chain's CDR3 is CASLAAGEQYF. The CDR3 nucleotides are TGTGCCAGTCTAGCGGCGGGGGAGCAGTACTTC.

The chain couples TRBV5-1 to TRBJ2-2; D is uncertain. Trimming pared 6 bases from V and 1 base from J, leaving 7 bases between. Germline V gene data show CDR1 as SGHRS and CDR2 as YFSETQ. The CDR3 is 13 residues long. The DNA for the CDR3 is TGCGCCAGCAACGTCGGGAACACCGGGGAGCTGTTTTTT. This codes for CASNVGNTGELFF. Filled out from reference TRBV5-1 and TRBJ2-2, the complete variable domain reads KAGVTQTPRYLIKTRGQQVTLSCSPISGHRSVSWYQQTPGQGLQFLFEYFSETQRNKGNFPGRFSGRQFSNSRSEMNVSTLELGDSALYLCASNVGNTGELFFGEGSRLTVL.

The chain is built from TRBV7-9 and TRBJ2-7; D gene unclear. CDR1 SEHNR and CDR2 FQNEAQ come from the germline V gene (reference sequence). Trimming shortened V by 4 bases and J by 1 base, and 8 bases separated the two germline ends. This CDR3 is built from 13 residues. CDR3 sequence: CASSWSASYEQYF. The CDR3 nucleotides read TGTGCCAGCAGCTGGAGCGCGTCCTACGAGCAGTACTTC.

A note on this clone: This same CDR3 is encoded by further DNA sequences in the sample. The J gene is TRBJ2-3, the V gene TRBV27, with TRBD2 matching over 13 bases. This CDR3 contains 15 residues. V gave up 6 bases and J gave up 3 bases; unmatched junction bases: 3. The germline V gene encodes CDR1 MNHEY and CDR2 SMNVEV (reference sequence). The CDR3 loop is CASSLLAGGTDTQYF. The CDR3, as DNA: TGTGCCAGCAGCCTACTAGCGGGAGGGACAGATACGCAGTATTTT.

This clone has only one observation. The CDR3 sequence: CASSQIADNSYEQYF. In nucleotides, the CDR3 is TGCGCCAGCAGCCAAATAGCGGACAACTCCTACGAGCAGTACTTC. V and J are TRBV4-3 and TRBJ2-7; TRBD2 might be the D (6 bases). The length of the CDR3 is 15 residues. Looked up from germline, CDR1 is LGHNA and CDR2 is YSLEER. The ends were cut back, 2 bases at V and 0 bases at J, with 11 bases in the middle.

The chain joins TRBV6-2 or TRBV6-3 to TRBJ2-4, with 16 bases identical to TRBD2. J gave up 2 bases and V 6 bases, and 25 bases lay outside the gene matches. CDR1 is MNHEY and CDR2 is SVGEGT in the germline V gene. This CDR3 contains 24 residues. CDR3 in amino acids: CASSRDRGYPGTSGRAVPKNIQYF. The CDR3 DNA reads TGTGCCAGCAGCCGGGACAGGGGATACCCAGGGACTAGCGGGAGGGCCGTTCCCAAAAACATTCAGTACTTC.

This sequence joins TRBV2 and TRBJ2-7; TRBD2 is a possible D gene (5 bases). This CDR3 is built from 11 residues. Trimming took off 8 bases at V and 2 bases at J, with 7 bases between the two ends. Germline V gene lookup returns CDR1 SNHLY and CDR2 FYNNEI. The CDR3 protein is CASGETYEQYF. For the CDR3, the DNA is TGTGCCAGCGGGGAGACCTACGAGCAGTACTTC.

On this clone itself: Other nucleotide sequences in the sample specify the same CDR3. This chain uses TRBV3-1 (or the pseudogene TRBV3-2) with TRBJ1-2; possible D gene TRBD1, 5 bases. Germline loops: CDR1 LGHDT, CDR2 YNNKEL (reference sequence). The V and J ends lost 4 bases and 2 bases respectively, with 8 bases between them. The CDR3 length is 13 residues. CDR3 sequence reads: CASSPRGNYGYTF. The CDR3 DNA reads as TGTGCCAGCAGCCCTCGGGGGAACTATGGCTACACCTTC.

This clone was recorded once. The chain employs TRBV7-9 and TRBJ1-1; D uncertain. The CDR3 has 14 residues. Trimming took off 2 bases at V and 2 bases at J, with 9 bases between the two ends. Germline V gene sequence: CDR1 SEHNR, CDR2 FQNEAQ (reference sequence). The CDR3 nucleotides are TGTGCCAGCAGCTTATATCCTCCCAACACTGAAGCTTTCTTT. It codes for CASSLYPPNTEAFF.

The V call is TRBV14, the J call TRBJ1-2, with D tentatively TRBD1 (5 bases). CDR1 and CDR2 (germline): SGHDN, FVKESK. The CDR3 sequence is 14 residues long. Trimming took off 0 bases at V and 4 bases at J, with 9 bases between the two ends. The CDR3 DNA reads TGTGCCAGCAGCCAAGATGGACAATTCTATGGCTACACCTTC. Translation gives CASSQDGQFYGYTF.

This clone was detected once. In nucleotides, the CDR3 is TGTGCCAGCAGCTTGTACGGTCAGGGAAGGACACCCCTCCACTTT. This encodes CASSLYGQGRTPLHF. The chain recombines TRBV5-4 with TRBJ1-6, with a possible D match to TRBD1 (5 bases). Germline-derived CDR1 and CDR2 are SGHNT and YYREEE (reference sequence). This CDR3 is 15 amino acids long. The V end lost 1 base, the J end lost 11 bases, and 16 bases lay between the germline ends.

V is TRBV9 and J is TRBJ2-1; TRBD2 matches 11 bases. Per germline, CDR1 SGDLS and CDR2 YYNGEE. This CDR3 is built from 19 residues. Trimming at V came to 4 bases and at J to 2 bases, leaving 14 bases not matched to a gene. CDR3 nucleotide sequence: TGTGCCAGCAGCCTAGATAGCCTAGCGGGAGGATCGGCCTACAATGAGCAGTTCTTC. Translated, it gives CASSLDSLAGGSAYNEQFF.